The 14 T cell receptor beta chains given below trace back to one sample, sequenced in a study of blood T cell repertoires in COVID-19. Assay: immunoSEQ multiplex PCR; the TCRdb copy retains only in-frame clones and omits some. The table includes some 110,000 clones, about 83% detected once. The sample consisted of peripheral blood. Receptors originate from an older man with acute or convalescent COVID-19.

This sequence joins TRBV11-1 and TRBJ1-1; D may be TRBD1 (6 bases). Trimming shortened V by 5 bases and J by 8 bases, and 15 bases separated the two germline ends. The length of the CDR3 is 13 residues. Germline CDR1 SGHAT, CDR2 FQDESV (reference sequence). The CDR3 DNA sequence: TGTGCCAGCAGCCCGGGACATAATGCCGAAGCTTTCTTT. It specifies CASSPGHNAEAFF.

This chain joins TRBV25-1 and TRBJ2-5; 8 bases are shared with TRBD1. Germline V gene sequence: CDR1 MGHDK, CDR2 SYGVNS. V dropped 4 bases and J dropped 7; count of bases not matched to a gene: 2. The CDR3 runs to 12 residues. The CDR3 DNA reads TGTGCCAGCAGTGGTACAGGGGGGACCCAGTACTTC. This encodes CASSGTGGTQYF. The whole variable domain, remainder taken from reference TRBV25-1 and TRBJ2-5, is EADIYQTPRYLVIGTGKKITLECSQTMGHDKMYWYQQDPGMELHLIHYSYGVNSTEKGDLSSESTVSRIRTEHFPLTLESARPSHTSQYLCASSGTGGTQYFGPGTRLLVL.

The chain couples TRBV18 to TRBJ2-5; 14 bases agree with TRBD2. The CDR3 has 17 amino acids. In germline, CDR1 is KGHSH, CDR2 LQKENI. Trimming took 3 bases from V and 5 from J; bases not matched to a gene: 8. CDR3 sequence (DNA): TGTGCCAGCTCACCCGGGACTAGCGGGAGTCGTAGGGAGACCCAGTACTTC. It yields the protein CASSPGTSGSRRETQYF.

The chain is built from TRBV4-1 and TRBJ2-2, with D possibly TRBD2 on 6 matching bases. Trimming left V 1 base short and J 5 bases short, with 11 bases between. This CDR3 has 15 residues. From germline, CDR1 is MGHRA and CDR2 YSYEKL. The CDR3 DNA reads as TGCGCCAGCAGCCAAGCTTGGGGGGAAACCGGGGAGCTGTTTTTT. This codes for CASSQAWGETGELFF.

This clone is a singleton in its sample. This chain joins TRBV27 and TRBJ2-1; 8 bases fit TRBD2. Germline CDR1 is MNHEY and CDR2 is SMNVEV (reference sequence). V was pared by 4 bases and J by 7 bases, with 6 bases of the junction left unmatched. The CDR3 spans 14 residues. The CDR3 nucleotides read TGTGCCAGCAGTTCTACCCTAGCGGGTAATGAGCAGTTCTTC. Its translation: CASSSTLAGNEQFF.

The rearrangement links TRBV6-6 to TRBJ1-2; D remains unclear. V was pared by 2 bases and J by 3 bases, with 4 bases between. CDR3 length: 12 residues. Germline-derived CDR1 and CDR2 are MNHNY and SVGAGI (reference sequence). The CDR3 sequence is CASSYTDYGYTF. CDR3 DNA: TGTGCCAGCAGTTACACGGACTATGGCTACACCTTC.

The J gene is TRBJ1-1, the V gene TRBV5-6; D is uncertain. The V end was cut by 6 bases, the J end by 8 bases, with 20 bases between. The V gene's germline CDR1 is SGHDT and CDR2 YYEEEE. This CDR3 contains 14 residues. CDR3 coding DNA: TGTGCCAGCACCTCACCCGGGGAGCCGGGGGAAGCTTTCTTT. Protein sequence: CASTSPGEPGEAFF.

The V and J genes are TRBV7-2 and TRBJ2-5; D remains unclear. Germline V gives CDR1 SGHTA, CDR2 FQGNSA. V was trimmed by 1 base and J by 0 bases, leaving 9 bases between them. This CDR3 spans 15 amino acids. CDR3 nucleotides: TGTGCCAGCAGCTTAGGACAAGGATACCAAGAGACCCAGTACTTC. This gives the protein CASSLGQGYQETQYF.

The chain carries TRBV10-3 and TRBJ1-2; a weak D match, TRBD1 (5 bases). With 2 bases removed from V and 2 bases from J, the gap between germline ends came to 12 bases. CDR1 and CDR2 (germline): ENHRY, SYGVKD. The CDR3 spans 15 residues. The CDR3 reads CAISEVAGYNYGYTF. The CDR3 coding sequence is TGTGCCATCAGTGAGGTGGCAGGGTACAACTATGGCTACACCTTC.

The J gene is TRBJ2-2, the V gene TRBV12-5; D unresolved. The V end was cut by 2 bases, the J end by 4 bases, with 11 bases between. This CDR3 spans 15 amino acids. Germline values: CDR1 LGHNT, CDR2 FRNRAP. Here the CDR3 reads CASGLYQAGTGELFF. CDR3 DNA: TGTGCTAGTGGTTTGTACCAGGCAGGCACCGGGGAGCTGTTTTTT.

The V gene is TRBV19, the J gene TRBJ1-1, with a weak D call TRBD1 (5 bases). V was trimmed by 8 bases and J by 0 bases, leaving 10 bases between them. This CDR3 region has 13 residues. CDR1 is LNHDA, CDR2 SQIVND, per germline (reference sequence). In DNA form, the CDR3 reads TGTGCCAGTCGCAGGGCTTTGAACACTGAAGCTTTCTTT. This gives the protein CASRRALNTEAFF.

This clone was seen just once. The genes are TRBV28 and TRBJ2-5; 15 bases agree with TRBD2. The V gene end was trimmed by 6 bases and the J gene end by 4 bases; junction bases not matched to a gene: 3. Germline-derived CDR1 and CDR2 are MDHEN and SYDVKM. The CDR3 runs to 15 residues. CDR3 sequence reads: CASRVGLAGGETQYF. CDR3 in DNA: TGTGCCAGCAGGGTGGGACTAGCGGGAGGAGAGACCCAGTACTTC.

In its sample, this clone was seen a few times. V gene TRBV5-8 combines with J gene TRBJ2-7; TRBD2 agrees at 10 bases. CDR1 is SGHTS and CDR2 is YDEGEE in the germline V gene. The CDR3 runs 15 residues. Unmatched junction bases numbered 6, after V lost 3 bases and J lost 3 bases. Here the CDR3 DNA reads TGTGCCAGCAGCTACAGGAGCGGGAGGGGCTACGAGCAGTACTTC. Translating it yields CASSYRSGRGYEQYF.

The chain links TRBV5-1 to TRBJ2-7; D is possibly TRBD1 (6 bases). Trimming removed 0 bases at V and 1 base at J, with 11 bases between. This CDR3 is built from 15 residues. CDR1 is SGHRS and CDR2 is YFSETQ in the germline V gene. The CDR3 nucleotides read TGCGCCAGCAGCTTGGCAGGGGCAGGTTCCTACGAGCAGTACTTC. Translation: CASSLAGAGSYEQYF. The entire variable domain, with the rest obtained from reference TRBV5-1 and TRBJ2-7, is as follows: KAGVTQTPRYLIKTRGQQVTLSCSPISGHRSVSWYQQTPGQGLQFLFEYFSETQRNKGNFPGRFSGRQFSNSRSEMNVSTLELGDSALYLCASSLAGAGSYEQYFGPGTRLTVT.